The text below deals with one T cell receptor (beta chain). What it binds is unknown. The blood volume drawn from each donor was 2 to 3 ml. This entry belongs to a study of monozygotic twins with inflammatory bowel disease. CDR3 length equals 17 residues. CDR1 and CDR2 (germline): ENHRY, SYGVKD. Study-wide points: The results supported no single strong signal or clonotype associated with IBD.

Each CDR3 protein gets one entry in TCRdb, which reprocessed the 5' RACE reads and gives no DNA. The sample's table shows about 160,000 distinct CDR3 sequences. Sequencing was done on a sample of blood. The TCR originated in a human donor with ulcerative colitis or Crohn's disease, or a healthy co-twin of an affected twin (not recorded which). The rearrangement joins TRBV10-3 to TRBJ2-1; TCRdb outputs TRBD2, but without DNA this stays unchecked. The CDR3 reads CAISESLGLAGGNEQFF.